This is a list of T cell receptor beta chains from one sample in a study of blood T cell repertoires in COVID-19. Clones were sequenced by immunoSEQ multiplex PCR, and TCRdb holds only the in-frame ones, with some missing. This table has fewer than 300,000 clones, around 87% appearing once. The sequencing input was peripheral blood. These receptors originate from a woman in her 50s with acute or convalescent COVID-19. The CDR3 runs from the conserved cysteine through the conserved F or W. Fields, in order: D gene, J gene, V gene, clone size, CDR3 DNA, CDR3 protein. D genes are given only for firm matches. Clone sizes are given selectively: once, few, many, or a class where the clone is expanded.

NA | TRBJ1-2 | TRBV20-1 | NA | TGCAGTATGCTAATGTTTGGCTACACCTTC | CSMLMFGYTF
NA | TRBJ2-5 | TRBV7-9 | NA | TGTGCCAGCAGCCCGTCTGGGGCGGGACAAGAGACCCAGTACTTC | CASSPSGAGQETQYF
TRBD1 | TRBJ1-1 | TRBV5-1 | once | TGCGCCAGCAGCTTGGGGGCAGGACAGGATAGTAGTGAAGCTTTCTTT | CASSLGAGQDSSEAFF
TRBD1 | TRBJ2-1 | TRBV27 | once | TGTGCCAGCAGTCTGTGGGACAGGGTGAACAATGAGCAGTTCTTC | CASSLWDRVNNEQFF
TRBD1 | TRBJ1-2 | TRBV12-3/TRBV12-4 | NA | TGTGCCAGCAGAACAGGGGTTGACTATGGCTACACCTTC | CASRTGVDYGYTF
TRBD1 | TRBJ2-7 | TRBV28 | few | TGTGCCAGCAGTCTGACAGGGGGGTTCTACGAGCAGTACTTC | CASSLTGGFYEQYF
TRBD2 | TRBJ2-1 | TRBV4-2 | NA | TGTGCCAGCGCCTTAGCGGGAGGCTCTTTCAATGAGCAGTTCTTC | CASALAGGSFNEQFF
TRBD1 | TRBJ1-1 | TRBV5-1 | NA | TGCGCCAGCAGCTTTCTTACAGGGGGCACTGAAGCTTTCTTT | CASSFLTGGTEAFF
NA | TRBJ1-2 | TRBV27 | once | TGTGCCAGCAGTTTGGCGGGGGATGGCTACACCTTC | CASSLAGDGYTF
NA | TRBJ1-2 | TRBV27 | NA | TGTGCCAGCAGTTTTAATGGTCGGGTTTATGGCTACACCTTC | CASSFNGRVYGYTF
NA | TRBJ2-7 | TRBV7-2 | NA | TGTGCCAGCAGCTTAGATGGGGGGTCCTACGAGCAGTACTTC | CASSLDGGSYEQYF
NA | TRBJ2-1 | TRBV7-9 | NA | TGTGCCAGCGCCCCTGGGCGGGGATATACTGGAGAGCAGTTCTTC | CASAPGRGYTGEQFF
NA | TRBJ1-5 | TRBV6-5 | NA | TGTGCCAGCAGTTACCCGCCAGGGAATCAGCCCCAGCATTTT | CASSYPPGNQPQHF
NA | TRBJ1-2 | TRBV4-2 | once | TGTGCCAGCAGCCAAGAAGCCTCACAGGGCCATGGCTACACCTTC | CASSQEASQGHGYTF
TRBD1 | TRBJ2-3 | TRBV24-1 | NA | TGTGCCACCGGCGGGACAGGCGTCACAGATACGCAGTATTTT | CATGGTGVTDTQYF
NA | TRBJ2-7 | TRBV7-8 | few | TGTGCCAGCAGCTTAGTTCCCAGGGGATCCTACGAGCAGTACTTC | CASSLVPRGSYEQYF
NA | TRBJ1-1 | TRBV5-1 | few | TGCGCCAGCAGCCTTGACATGAGGAACACTGAAGCTTTCTTT | CASSLDMRNTEAFF